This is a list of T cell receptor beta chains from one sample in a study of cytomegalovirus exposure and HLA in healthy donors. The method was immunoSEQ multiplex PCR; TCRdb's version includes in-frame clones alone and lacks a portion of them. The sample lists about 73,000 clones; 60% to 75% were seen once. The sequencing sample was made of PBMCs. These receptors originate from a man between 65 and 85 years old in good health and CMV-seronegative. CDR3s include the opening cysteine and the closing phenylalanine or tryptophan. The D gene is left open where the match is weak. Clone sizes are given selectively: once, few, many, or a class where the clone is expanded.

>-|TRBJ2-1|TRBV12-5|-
CASGLVLGGTVGEQFF
TGTGCTAGTGGTTTGGTACTTGGGGGCACTGTAGGTGAGCAGTTCTTC
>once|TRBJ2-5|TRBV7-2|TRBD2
CASSPGLAGWETQYF
TGTGCCAGCAGCCCGGGACTAGCGGGGTGGGAGACCCAGTACTTC
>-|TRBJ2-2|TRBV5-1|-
CASSLGDYTGELFF
TGCGCCAGCAGCTTAGGGGACTACACCGGGGAGCTGTTTTTT
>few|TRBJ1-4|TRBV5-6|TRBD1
CASSTGTGVREKLFF
TGTGCCAGCAGCACCGGGACAGGGGTGAGGGAAAAACTGTTTTTT
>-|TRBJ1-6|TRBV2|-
CASGGGGEGNSPLHF
TGTGCCAGCGGCGGCGGGGGAGAGGGTAATTCACCCCTCCACTTT
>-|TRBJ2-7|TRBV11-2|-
CASSPQRQSGYEQYF
TGTGCCAGCAGCCCACAACGACAGAGTGGCTACGAGCAGTACTTC
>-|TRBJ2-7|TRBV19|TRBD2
CAVPGASGYYEQYF
TGTGCCGTCCCCGGGGCTAGCGGGTATTACGAGCAGTACTTC
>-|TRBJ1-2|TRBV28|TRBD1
CATNPGQGYGYTF
TGTGCCACCAATCCGGGACAGGGCTATGGCTACACCTTC
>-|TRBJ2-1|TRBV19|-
CASSIGSQTQFF
TGTGCCAGTAGTATAGGATCACAAACGCAGTTCTTC
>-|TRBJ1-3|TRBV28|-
CASSFHGEDGNTIYF
TGTGCCAGCAGTTTTCACGGGGAGGACGGAAACACCATATATTTT
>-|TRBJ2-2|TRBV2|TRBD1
CASSARGSGELFF
TGTGCCAGCAGTGCCAGGGGGAGCGGGGAGCTGTTTTTT
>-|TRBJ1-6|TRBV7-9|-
CASSQGGVVSPLHF
TGCGCCAGCAGCCAGGGAGGGGTAGTGTCACCCCTCCACTTT
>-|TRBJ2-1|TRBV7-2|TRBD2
CASSPAGNFGEQFF
TGTGCCAGCAGTCCAGCGGGAAACTTTGGTGAGCAGTTCTTC
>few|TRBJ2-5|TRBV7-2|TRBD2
CASSFAGEETQYF
TGTGCCAGCAGCTTTGCGGGGGAAGAGACCCAGTACTTC
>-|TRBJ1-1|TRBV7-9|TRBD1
CASSVPGTVNTEAFF
TGTGCCAGCAGCGTACCCGGGACAGTGAACACTGAAGCTTTCTTT
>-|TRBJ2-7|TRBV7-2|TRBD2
CASSLGPRAAGYEQYF
TGTGCCAGCAGCTTAGGCCCACGGGCAGCGGGGTACGAGCAGTACTTC
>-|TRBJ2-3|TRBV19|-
CASSAPVSTDTQYF
TGTGCCAGTAGTGCCCCGGTTAGCACAGATACGCAGTATTTT
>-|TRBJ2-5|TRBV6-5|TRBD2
CASSLSGSQETQYF
TGTGCCAGCAGTCTTAGCGGGAGTCAAGAGACCCAGTACTTC
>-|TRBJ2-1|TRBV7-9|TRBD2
CASSLGLGTSFNEQFF
TGTGCCAGCAGCTTAGGTTTAGGGACTAGCTTCAATGAGCAGTTCTTC
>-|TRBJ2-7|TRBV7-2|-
CASSLDNLSKQYF
TGTGCCAGCAGCTTAGACAACCTCTCCAAGCAGTACTTC
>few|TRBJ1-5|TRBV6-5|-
CASSYSRGLNQPQHF
TGTGCCAGCAGTTACAGCAGGGGCCTTAATCAGCCCCAGCATTTT
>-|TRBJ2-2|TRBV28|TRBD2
CASSIIAGGQTGELFF
TGTGCCAGCAGTATTATAGCGGGGGGGCAGACCGGGGAGCTGTTTTTT
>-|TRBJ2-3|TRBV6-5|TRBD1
CASSYRQGQTQYF
TGTGCCAGCAGTTACCGACAGGGTCAAACGCAGTATTTT
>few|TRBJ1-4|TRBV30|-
CAWSTAQKLFF
TGTGCCTGGTCGACAGCCCAGAAACTGTTTTTT
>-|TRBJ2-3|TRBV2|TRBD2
CASTTGLAAGADTQYF
TGTGCCAGCACCACGGGACTAGCGGCGGGGGCAGATACGCAGTATTTT
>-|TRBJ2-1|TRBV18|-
CASSPINDEQFF
TGTGCCAGCTCACCAATCAATGATGAGCAGTTCTTC
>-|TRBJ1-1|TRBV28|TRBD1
CASSGQGLPEAFF
TGTGCCAGCAGCGGACAGGGGCTCCCTGAAGCTTTCTTT
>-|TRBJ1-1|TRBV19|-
CASSIDSRRPTEAFF
TGTGCCAGTAGTATTGACAGCCGTCGGCCTACTGAAGCTTTCTTT
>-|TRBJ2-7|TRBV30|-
CAYSGTYEQYF
TGTGCGTACTCCGGGACCTACGAGCAGTACTTC
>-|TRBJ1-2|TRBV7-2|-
CASSPGPEWRGYTF
TGTGCCAGCAGCCCCGGCCCCGAATGGAGGGGCTACACCTTC
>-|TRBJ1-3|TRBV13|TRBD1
CASSLQGASVTIYF
TGTGCCAGCAGCTTACAGGGGGCGTCGGTCACCATATATTTT
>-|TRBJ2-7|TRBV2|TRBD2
CASSSGGSSYEQYF
TGTGCCAGCAGTTCCGGGGGGTCCTCCTACGAGCAGTACTTC
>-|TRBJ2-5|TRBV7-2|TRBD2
CASGGRDGETQYF
TGTGCCAGCGGTGGGAGGGATGGAGAGACCCAGTACTTC
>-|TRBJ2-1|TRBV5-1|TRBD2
CASSLGGGSYNEQFF
TGCGCCAGCAGCTTGGGCGGGGGGTCCTACAATGAGCAGTTCTTC
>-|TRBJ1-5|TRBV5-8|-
CASSLAERTGQPQHF
TGTGCCAGCAGCTTGGCTGAACGAACAGGGCAGCCCCAGCATTTT
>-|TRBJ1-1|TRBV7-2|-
CASSLAGASGTEAFF
TGTGCCAGCAGCCTTGCAGGGGCTTCTGGCACTGAAGCTTTCTTT
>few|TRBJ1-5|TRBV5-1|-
CASSTHGDQPQHF
TGCGCCAGCAGCACGCACGGGGATCAGCCCCAGCATTTT
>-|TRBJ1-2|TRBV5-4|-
CASSLFGGGAGASGYTF
TGTGCCAGCAGCTTGTTTGGGGGTGGGGCAGGGGCGTCTGGCTACACCTTC
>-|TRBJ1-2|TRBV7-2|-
CASSLGHRDGYTF
TGTGCCAGCAGCTTAGGTCACAGGGATGGCTACACCTTC
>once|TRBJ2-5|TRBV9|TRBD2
CASSPGLAGGLGETQYF
TGTGCCAGCAGCCCCGGACTAGCGGGAGGGCTAGGAGAGACCCAGTACTTC
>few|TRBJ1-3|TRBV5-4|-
CASSLGGQGHPGNTIYF
TGTGCCAGCAGCTTGGGAGGCCAGGGGCACCCTGGAAACACCATATATTTT
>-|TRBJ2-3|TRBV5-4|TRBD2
CASSLSGGSLSTDTQYF
TGTGCCAGCAGCTTGTCGGGCGGGAGTCTTAGCACAGATACGCAGTATTTT
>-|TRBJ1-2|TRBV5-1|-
CASSLRPTAGLYGYTF
TGCGCCAGCAGCTTGAGGCCCACGGCAGGGCTCTATGGCTACACCTTC
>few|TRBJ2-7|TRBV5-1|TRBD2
CASSLLAGGNYEQYF
TGCGCCAGCAGCTTGTTGGCGGGGGGGAACTACGAGCAGTACTTC
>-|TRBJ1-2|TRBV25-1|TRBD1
CASSEQGGNYGYTF
TGTGCCAGCTCGGAGCAGGGGGGAAACTATGGCTACACCTTC
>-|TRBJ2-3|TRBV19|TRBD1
CASSIVDRADTQYF
TGTGCCAGTAGTATCGTGGACAGGGCAGATACGCAGTATTTT
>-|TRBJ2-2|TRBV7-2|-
CASSRKGTSNTGELFF
TGTGCCAGCAGCCGTAAAGGGACATCGAACACCGGGGAGCTGTTTTTT
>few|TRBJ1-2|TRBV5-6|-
CASSLGSSGYTF
TGTGCCAGCAGCTTGGGGAGTTCGGGCTACACCTTC